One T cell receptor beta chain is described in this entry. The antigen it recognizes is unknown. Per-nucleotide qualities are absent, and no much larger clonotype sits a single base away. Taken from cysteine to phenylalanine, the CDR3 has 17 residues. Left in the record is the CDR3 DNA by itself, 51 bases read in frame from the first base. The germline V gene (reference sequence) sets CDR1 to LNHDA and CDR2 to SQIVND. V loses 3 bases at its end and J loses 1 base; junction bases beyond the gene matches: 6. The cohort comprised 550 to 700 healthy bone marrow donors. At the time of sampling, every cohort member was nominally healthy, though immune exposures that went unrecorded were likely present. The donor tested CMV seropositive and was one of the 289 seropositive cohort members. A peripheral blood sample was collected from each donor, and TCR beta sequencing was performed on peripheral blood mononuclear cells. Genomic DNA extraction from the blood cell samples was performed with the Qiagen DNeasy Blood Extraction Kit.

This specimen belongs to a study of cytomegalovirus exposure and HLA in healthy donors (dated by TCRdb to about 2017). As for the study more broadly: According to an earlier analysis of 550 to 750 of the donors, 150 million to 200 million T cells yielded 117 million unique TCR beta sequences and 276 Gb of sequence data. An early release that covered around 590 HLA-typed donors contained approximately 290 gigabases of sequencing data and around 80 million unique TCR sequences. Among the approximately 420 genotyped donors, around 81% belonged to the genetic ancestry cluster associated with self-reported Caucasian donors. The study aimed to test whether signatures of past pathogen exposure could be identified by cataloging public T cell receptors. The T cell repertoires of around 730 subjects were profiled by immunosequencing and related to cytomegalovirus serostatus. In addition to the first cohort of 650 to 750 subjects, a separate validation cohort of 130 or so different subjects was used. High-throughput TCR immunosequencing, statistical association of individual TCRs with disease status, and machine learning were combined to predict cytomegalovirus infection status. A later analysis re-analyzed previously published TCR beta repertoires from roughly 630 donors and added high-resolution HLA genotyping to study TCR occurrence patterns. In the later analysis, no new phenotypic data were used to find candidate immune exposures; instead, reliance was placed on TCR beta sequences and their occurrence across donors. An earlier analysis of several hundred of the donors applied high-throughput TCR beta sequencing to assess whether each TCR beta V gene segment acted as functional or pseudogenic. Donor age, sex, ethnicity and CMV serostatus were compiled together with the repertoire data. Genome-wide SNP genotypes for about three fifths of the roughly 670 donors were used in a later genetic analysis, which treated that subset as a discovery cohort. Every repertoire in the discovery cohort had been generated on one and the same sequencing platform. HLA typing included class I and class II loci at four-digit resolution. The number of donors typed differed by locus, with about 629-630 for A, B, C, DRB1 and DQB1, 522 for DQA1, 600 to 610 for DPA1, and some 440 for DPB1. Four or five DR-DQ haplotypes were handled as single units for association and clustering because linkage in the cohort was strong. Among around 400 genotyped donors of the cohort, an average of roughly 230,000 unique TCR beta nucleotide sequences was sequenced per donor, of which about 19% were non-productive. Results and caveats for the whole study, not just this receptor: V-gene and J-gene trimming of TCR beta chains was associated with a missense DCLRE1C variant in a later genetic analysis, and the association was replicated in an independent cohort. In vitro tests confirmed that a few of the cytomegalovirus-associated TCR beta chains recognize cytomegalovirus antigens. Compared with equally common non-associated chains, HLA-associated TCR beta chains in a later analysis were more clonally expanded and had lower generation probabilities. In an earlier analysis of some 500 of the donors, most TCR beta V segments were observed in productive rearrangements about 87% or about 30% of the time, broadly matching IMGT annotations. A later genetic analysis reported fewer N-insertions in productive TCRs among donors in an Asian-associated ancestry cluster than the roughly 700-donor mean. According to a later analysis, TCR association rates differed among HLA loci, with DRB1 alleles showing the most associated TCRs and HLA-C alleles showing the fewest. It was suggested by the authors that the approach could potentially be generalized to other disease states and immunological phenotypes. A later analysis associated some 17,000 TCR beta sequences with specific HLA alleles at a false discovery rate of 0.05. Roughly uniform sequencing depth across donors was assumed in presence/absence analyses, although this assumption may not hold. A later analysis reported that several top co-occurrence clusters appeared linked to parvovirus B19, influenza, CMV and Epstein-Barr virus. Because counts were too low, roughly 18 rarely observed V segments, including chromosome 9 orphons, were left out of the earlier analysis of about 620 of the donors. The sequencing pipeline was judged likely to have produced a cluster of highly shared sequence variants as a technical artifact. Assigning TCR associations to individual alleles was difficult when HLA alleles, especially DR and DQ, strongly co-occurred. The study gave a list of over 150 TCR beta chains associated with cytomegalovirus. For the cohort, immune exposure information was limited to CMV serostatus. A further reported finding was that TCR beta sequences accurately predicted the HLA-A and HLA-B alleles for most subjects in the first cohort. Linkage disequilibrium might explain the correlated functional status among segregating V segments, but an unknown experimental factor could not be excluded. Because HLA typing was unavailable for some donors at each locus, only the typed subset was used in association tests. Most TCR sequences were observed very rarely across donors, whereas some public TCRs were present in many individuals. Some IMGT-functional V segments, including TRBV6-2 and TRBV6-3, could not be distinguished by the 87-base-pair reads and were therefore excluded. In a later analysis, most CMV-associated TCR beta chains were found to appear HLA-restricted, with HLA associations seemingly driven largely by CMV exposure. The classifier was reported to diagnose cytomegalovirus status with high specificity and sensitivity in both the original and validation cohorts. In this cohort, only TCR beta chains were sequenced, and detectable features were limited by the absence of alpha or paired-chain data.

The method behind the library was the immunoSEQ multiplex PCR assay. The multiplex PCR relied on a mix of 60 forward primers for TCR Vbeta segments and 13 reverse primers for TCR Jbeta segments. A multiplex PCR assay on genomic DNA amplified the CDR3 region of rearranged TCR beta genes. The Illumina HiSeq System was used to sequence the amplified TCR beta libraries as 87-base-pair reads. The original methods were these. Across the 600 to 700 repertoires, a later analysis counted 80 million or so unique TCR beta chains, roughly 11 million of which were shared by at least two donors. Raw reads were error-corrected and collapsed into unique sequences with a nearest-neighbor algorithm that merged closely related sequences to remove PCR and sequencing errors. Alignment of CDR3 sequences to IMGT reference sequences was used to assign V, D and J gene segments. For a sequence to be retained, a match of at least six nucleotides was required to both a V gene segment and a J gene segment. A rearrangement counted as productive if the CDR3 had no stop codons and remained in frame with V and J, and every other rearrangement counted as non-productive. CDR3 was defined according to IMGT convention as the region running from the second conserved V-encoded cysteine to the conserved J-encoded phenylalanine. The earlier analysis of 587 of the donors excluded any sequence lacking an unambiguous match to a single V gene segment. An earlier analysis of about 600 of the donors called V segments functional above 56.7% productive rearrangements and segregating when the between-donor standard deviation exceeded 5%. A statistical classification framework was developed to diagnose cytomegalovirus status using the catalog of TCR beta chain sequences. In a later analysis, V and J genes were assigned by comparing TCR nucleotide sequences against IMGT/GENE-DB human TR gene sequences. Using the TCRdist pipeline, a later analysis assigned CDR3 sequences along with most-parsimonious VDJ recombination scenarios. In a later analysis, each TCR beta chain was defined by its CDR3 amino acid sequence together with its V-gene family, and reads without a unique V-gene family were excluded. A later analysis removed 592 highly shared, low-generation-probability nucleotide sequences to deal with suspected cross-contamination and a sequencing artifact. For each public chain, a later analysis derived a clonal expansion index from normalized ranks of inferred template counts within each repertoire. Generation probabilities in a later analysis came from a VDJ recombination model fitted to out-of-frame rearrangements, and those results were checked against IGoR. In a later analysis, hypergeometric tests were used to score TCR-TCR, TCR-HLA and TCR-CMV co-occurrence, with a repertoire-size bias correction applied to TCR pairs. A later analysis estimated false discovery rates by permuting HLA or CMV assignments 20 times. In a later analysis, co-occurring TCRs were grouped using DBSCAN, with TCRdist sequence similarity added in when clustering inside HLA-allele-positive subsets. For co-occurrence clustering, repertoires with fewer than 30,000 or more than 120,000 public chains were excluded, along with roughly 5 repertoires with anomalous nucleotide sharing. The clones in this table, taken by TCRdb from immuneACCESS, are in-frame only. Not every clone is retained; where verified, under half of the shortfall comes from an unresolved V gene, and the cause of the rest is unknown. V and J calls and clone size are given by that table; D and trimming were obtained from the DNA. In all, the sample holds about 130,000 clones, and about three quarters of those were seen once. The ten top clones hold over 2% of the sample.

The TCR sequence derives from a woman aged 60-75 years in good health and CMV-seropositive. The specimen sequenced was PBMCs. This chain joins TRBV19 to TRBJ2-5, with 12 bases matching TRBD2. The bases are TGTGCCAGTAGTATCGGACTAGCGGGGAGGATCCAAGAGACCCAGTACTTC. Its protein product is CASSIGLAGRIQETQYF.